The clone carrying this TCR beta chain was seen just once. TCRdb's table, derived via immunoSEQ multiplex PCR, lists solely in-frame clones and lacks some. The data show 1,500,000 or so clones, approximately 97% seen once. These data belong to a study of shared clonotypes between healthy human individuals. CDR1 SNHLY and CDR2 FYNNEI come from the germline V gene. Between the trimmed V and J ends, which lost 4 bases and 1 base, there was a span of 10 bases. The CDR3 runs 14 residues. Free of recent acute infections or vaccinations, the donors were healthy HIV-negative adults. Both subsets, CD45RA+ naive and CD45RA-negative memory, were split from the CD4+ cells.

The sequenced sample consisted of naive CD4+ T cells sorted from blood. Indicated subset: CD45RA+ positively selected. The chain carries TRBV2 and TRBJ1-1; no clear D. The clonotype originates from a man in his thirties or forties in good health. CDR3 in amino acids: CASSVESGNTEAFF. The CDR3 DNA reads as TGTGCCAGCAGTGTTGAGTCAGGGAACACTGAAGCTTTCTTT. Full variable domain (outside the CDR3, taken from reference TRBV2 and TRBJ1-1): EPEVTQTPSHQVTQMGQEVILRCVPISNHLYFYWYRQILGQKVEFLVSFYNNEISEKSEIFDDQFSVERPDGSNFTLKIRSTKLEDSAMYFCASSVESGNTEAFFGQGTRLTVV.